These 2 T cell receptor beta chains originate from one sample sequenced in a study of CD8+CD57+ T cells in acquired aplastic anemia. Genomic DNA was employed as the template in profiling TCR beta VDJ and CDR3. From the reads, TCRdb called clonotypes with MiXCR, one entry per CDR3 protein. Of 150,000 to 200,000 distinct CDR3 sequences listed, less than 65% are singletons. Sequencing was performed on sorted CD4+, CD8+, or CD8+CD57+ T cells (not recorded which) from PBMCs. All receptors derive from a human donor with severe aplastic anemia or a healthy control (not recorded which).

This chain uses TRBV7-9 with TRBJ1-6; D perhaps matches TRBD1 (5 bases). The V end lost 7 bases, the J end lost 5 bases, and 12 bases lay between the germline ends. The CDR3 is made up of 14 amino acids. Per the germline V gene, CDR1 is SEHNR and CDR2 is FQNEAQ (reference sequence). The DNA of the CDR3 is TGTGCCAGCACCCGGGGGAAGGATAATTCACCCCTCCACTTT. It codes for CASTRGKDNSPLHF.

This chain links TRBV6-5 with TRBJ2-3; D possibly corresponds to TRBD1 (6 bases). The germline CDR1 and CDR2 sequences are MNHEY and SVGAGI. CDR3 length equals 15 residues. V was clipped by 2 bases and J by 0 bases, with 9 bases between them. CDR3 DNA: TGTGCCAGCAGTTACCGAGGACAGAGCACAGATACGCAGTATTTT. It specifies CASSYRGQSTDTQYF.